These 14 T cell receptor beta chains were all obtained from the same sample, sequenced in a study of PD-1 blockade in classical Hodgkin lymphoma. The repertoire was sequenced with immunoSEQ multiplex PCR; TCRdb's copy has only in-frame clones and lacks some. The repertoire holds 35,000 to 55,000 clones, with around 72% as singletons. All patients relapsed after autologous stem cell transplantation, and brentuximab vedotin exposure varied. The sequences come from peripheral blood mononuclear cells (PBMCs), collected before the second cycle of nivolumab. All receptors derive from a human donor with classical Hodgkin lymphoma.

V is TRBV4-3 and J is TRBJ2-1; 13 positions match TRBD2. CDR3 length equals 15 residues. Germline lookup yields CDR1 LGHNA and CDR2 YSLEER. V shed 4 bases, J shed 10 bases, and the junction held 7 bases outside the gene matches. DNA for the CDR3: TGCGCCAGCAGCCTAGGACTAGCGGGAGTTAACGAGCAGTTCTTC. This codes for CASSLGLAGVNEQFF.

This clone has only a few counts. V is TRBV27 and J is TRBJ1-1, with TRBD1 as a possible D gene (6 bases). CDR1 MNHEY and CDR2 SMNVEV come from the germline V gene (reference sequence). The CDR3 sequence is 12 residues long. Deletions cut 7 bases from V and 4 bases from J, with 10 bases between. The CDR3 loop is CASTTRGTEAFF. The CDR3 DNA reads TGTGCCAGCACAACCAGGGGCACTGAAGCTTTCTTT.

This clone showed up just once. This sequence joins TRBV11-1 and TRBJ1-1, with TRBD1 as a possible D gene (5 bases). This CDR3 has 16 residues. With 0 bases removed from V and 6 bases from J, the gap between germline ends came to 17 bases. Germline V gives CDR1 SGHAT, CDR2 FQDESV (reference sequence). CDR3 in amino acids: CASSLASRGIGAEAFF. The DNA of the CDR3 is TGTGCCAGCAGCTTAGCGTCCCGGGGGATAGGGGCTGAAGCTTTCTTT.

The V call is TRBV7-9, the J call TRBJ2-2, with a possible D match to TRBD1 (6 bases). CDR1 SEHNR and CDR2 FQNEAQ come from the germline V gene (reference sequence). There are 14 residues in the CDR3. CDR3 amino acids: CASQGQSDGRELFF. CDR3 bases: TGTGCGAGCCAGGGGCAGTCAGATGGGCGGGAGCTGTTTTTT.

This clone has just a few counts. This chain uses TRBV9 with TRBJ1-5, with D perhaps TRBD1 (6 bases). The CDR3 covers 14 residues. The germline V and J ends were trimmed by 3 bases and 3 bases, with 10 bases remaining between them. Germline assignment: CDR1 SGDLS and CDR2 YYNGEE. The CDR3 loop is CASSARDNNQPQHF. CDR3 DNA: TGTGCCAGCAGCGCCCGGGACAACAATCAGCCCCAGCATTTT.

This clone was seen only a few times. The chain links TRBV4-3 to TRBJ2-3, with D perhaps TRBD2 (6 bases). V dropped 2 bases and J dropped 0 bases, with 9 bases sitting between them. Germline-derived CDR1 and CDR2 are LGHNA and YSLEER. The CDR3 loop spans 15 amino acids. DNA of the CDR3: TGCGCCAGCAGCCAAATAGCGGCTAGCACAGATACGCAGTATTTT. This translates into CASSQIAASTDTQYF.

This clone occurred many times. The V gene is TRBV5-1, the J gene TRBJ1-1; D is undetermined. CDR1 is SGHRS and CDR2 is YFSETQ in the germline V gene. Trimming shortened V by 5 bases and J by 5 bases, and 10 bases separated the two germline ends. The CDR3 length is 12 residues. Here the CDR3 reads CASRQDGTEAFF. The CDR3 DNA is TGCGCCAGCAGGCAAGATGGGACTGAAGCTTTCTTT.

This clone has a handful of counts. The gene calls are TRBV29-1 and TRBJ1-2; D unclear. Trimming cost V 3 bases and J 2 bases, with 7 bases left between them. Germline lookup yields CDR1 SQVTM and CDR2 ANQGSEA. The CDR3 length is 12 residues. The CDR3 DNA reads TGCAGCGTTGACCCCGAGAACTATGGCTACACCTTC. It is translated as CSVDPENYGYTF.

This rearrangement joins TRBV5-4 to TRBJ2-1, with D hard to call. The CDR3 is 16 residues long. Germline-derived CDR1 and CDR2 are SGHNT and YYREEE (reference sequence). The ends were cut back, 5 bases at V and 0 bases at J, with 15 bases in the middle. CDR3 DNA sequence: TGTGCCAGCAGGTCCTCCACTGGCTACTCCTACAATGAGCAGTTCTTC. Translating it yields CASRSSTGYSYNEQFF.

The CDR3 nucleotides read TGTGCCAGCAGTTTAGTGGCTTCCTACGAGCAGTACTTC. It yields the protein CASSLVASYEQYF. This chain uses TRBV28 with TRBJ2-7; D gene unclear. The CDR3 runs 13 residues. CDR1 is MDHEN, CDR2 SYDVKM, per germline. The ends were cut back, 2 bases at V and 1 base at J, with 6 bases in the middle. Based on the CDR3 plus reference TRBV28 and TRBJ2-7, the full variable domain is DVKVTQSSRYLVKRTGEKVFLECVQDMDHENMFWYRQDPGLGLRLIYFSYDVKMKEKGDIPEGYSVSREKKERFSLILESASTNQTSMYLCASSLVASYEQYFGPGTRLTVT.

V usage is TRBV6-4 and J usage is TRBJ2-3, with 11 positions matching TRBD2. Per the germline V gene, CDR1 is MRHNA and CDR2 is SNTAGT. After removal of 0 bases from V and 4 bases from J, the junction contained 0 bases not matched to a gene. The CDR3 is 15 residues long. The chain's CDR3 is CASSDSSGGADTQYF. The DNA for the CDR3 is TGTGCCAGCAGTGACTCTAGCGGGGGGGCAGATACGCAGTATTTT.

The V call is TRBV29-1, the J call TRBJ1-1; 7 positions agree with TRBD1. The CDR3 contains 13 residues. Germline CDR1 and CDR2: SQVTM and ANQGSEA. V shed 3 bases, J shed 2 bases, and the junction held 3 bases outside the gene matches. The CDR3 protein is CSVENRGNTEAFF. CDR3 nucleotide sequence: TGCAGCGTTGAGAACAGGGGCAACACTGAAGCTTTCTTT.

The chain uses TRBV12-5 and TRBJ1-4, with no clear D. The germline V gene has CDR1 LGHNT and CDR2 FRNRAP. This CDR3 is 12 amino acids long. Trimming pared 10 bases from V and 4 bases from J, leaving 10 bases between. The CDR3 nucleotides read TGTGCTACTCACGGGATTAATGAAAAACTGTTTTTT. Translating gives CATHGINEKLFF.

The gene calls are TRBV7-2 and TRBJ2-3; D unresolved. Germline V gives CDR1 SGHTA, CDR2 FQGNSA. Trimming stripped 2 bases from V and 4 bases from J, with 10 bases between. The CDR3 runs to 14 residues. The CDR3 DNA follows: TGTGCCAGCAGCTTACGGTTAGGTTCAGATACGCAGTATTTT. This codes for CASSLRLGSDTQYF.